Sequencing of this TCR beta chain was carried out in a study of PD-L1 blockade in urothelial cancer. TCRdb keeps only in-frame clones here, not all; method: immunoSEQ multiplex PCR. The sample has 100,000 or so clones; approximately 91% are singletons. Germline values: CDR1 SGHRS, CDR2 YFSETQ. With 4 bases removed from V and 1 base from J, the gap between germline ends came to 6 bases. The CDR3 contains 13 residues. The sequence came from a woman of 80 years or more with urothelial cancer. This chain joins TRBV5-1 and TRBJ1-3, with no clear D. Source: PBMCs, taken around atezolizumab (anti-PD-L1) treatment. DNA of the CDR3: TGCGCCAGCAGCCCCTTTTCTGGAAACACCATATATTTT. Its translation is CASSPFSGNTIYF. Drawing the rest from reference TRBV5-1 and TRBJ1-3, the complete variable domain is KAGVTQTPRYLIKTRGQQVTLSCSPISGHRSVSWYQQTPGQGLQFLFEYFSETQRNKGNFPGRFSGRQFSNSRSEMNVSTLELGDSALYLCASSPFSGNTIYFGEGSWLTVV.